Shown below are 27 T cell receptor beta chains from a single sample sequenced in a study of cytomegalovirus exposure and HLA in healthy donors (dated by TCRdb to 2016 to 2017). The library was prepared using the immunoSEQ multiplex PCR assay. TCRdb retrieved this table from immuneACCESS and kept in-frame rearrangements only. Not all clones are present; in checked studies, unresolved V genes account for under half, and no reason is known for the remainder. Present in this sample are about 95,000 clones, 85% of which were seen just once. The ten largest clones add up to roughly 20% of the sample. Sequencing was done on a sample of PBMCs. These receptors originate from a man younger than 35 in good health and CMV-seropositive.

The CDR3 region is CASRTQGTNEQFF. The DNA for the CDR3 is TGTGCCAGCCGTACACAGGGTACCAATGAGCAGTTCTTC. The gene calls are TRBV19 and TRBJ2-1, with a tentative D call TRBD1 (6 bases). The V gene's germline CDR1 is LNHDA and CDR2 SQIVND (reference sequence). This CDR3 has 13 residues. Trimming removed 9 bases at V and 6 bases at J, with 15 bases between.

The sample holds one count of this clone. DNA for the CDR3: TGTGCCTGGAGTTGGGACAGCACCGGGGAGCTGTTTTTT. Its protein is CAWSWDSTGELFF. The rearrangement links TRBV30 to TRBJ2-2; 7 bases fit TRBD1. This CDR3 is 13 amino acids long. Per the germline V gene, CDR1 is GTSNPN and CDR2 is SVGIG (reference sequence). Trimming removed 2 bases from V and 4 bases from J; junction bases left unmatched: 1.

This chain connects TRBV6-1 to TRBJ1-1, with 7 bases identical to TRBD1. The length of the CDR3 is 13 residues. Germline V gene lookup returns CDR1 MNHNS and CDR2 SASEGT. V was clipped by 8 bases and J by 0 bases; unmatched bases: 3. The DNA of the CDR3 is TGTGCCAGCCAGGGACAGTTGAACACTGAAGCTTTCTTT. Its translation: CASQGQLNTEAFF.

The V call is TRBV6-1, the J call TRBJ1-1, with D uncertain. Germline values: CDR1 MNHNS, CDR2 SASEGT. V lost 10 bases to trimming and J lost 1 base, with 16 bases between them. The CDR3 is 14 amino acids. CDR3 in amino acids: CATKLGGRNTEAFF. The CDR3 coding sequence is TGTGCCACCAAACTAGGTGGACGGAACACTGAAGCTTTCTTT.

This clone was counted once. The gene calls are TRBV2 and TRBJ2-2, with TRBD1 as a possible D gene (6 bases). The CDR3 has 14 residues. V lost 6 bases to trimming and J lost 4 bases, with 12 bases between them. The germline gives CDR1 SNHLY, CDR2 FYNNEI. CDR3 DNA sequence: TGTGCCAGCAGGGCTGACAGGTCCACCGGGGAGCTGTTTTTT. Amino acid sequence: CASRADRSTGELFF.

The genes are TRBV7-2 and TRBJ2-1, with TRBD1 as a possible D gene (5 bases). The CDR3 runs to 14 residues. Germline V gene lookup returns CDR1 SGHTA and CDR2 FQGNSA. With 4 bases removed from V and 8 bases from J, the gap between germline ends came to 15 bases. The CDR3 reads CASSSLGHGDEQFF. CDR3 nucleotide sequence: TGTGCCAGCAGCTCCCTTGGACACGGCGATGAGCAGTTCTTC.

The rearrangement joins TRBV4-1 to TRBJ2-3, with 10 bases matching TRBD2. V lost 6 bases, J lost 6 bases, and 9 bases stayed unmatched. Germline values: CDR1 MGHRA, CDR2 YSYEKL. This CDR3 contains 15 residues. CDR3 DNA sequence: TGCGCCAGCAGGCCGACTAGCGGGCCCCTCGATACGCAGTATTTT. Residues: CASRPTSGPLDTQYF.

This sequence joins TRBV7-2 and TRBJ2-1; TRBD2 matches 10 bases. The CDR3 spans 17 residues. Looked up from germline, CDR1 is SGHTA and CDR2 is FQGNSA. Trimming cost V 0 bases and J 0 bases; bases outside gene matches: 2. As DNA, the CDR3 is TGTGCCAGCAGCTTAGCGGCTAGCGGGAGCTCCTACAATGAGCAGTTCTTC. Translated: CASSLAASGSSYNEQFF.

This chain's CDR3 is CASSETTSYGTDTQYF. The CDR3 DNA follows: TGTGCCAGCAGTGAGACAACTAGCTATGGCACAGATACGCAGTATTTT. The chain joins TRBV6-4 to TRBJ2-3, with TRBD2 as a possible D gene (6 bases). CDR3 length equals 16 residues. V lost 3 bases and J 1 base, leaving 14 bases between the germline ends. Germline CDR1 MRHNA, CDR2 SNTAGT.

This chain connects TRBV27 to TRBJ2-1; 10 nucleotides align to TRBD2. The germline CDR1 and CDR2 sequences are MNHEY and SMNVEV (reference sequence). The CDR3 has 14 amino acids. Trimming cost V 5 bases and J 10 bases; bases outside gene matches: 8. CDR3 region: CASSLLAGAKEQFF. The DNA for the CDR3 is TGTGCCAGCAGTCTCCTAGCGGGAGCGAAGGAGCAGTTCTTC.

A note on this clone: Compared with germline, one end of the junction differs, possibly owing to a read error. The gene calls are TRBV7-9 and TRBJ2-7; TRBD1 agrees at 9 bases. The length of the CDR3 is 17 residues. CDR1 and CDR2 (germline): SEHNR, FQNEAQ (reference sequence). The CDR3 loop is CASGLVVLTGGSYEQYF. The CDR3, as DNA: TGTGCCAGCGGCTTAGTCGTACTGACAGGGGGCTCCTACGAGCAGTACTTC. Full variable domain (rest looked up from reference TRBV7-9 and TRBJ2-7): DTGVSQNPRHKITKRGQNVTFRCDPISEHNRLYWYRQTLGQGPEFLTYFQNEAQLEKSRLLSDRFSAERPKGSFSTLEIQRTEQGDSAMYLCASGLVVLTGGSYEQYFGPGTRLTVT.

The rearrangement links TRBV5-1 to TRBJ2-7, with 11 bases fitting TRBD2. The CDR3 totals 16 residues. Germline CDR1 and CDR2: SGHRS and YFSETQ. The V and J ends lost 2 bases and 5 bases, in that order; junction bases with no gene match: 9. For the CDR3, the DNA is TGCGCCAGCAGCTTATTAGCGGGAGGGCCTCTCCACGAGCAGTACTTC. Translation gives CASSLLAGGPLHEQYF.

The CDR3 here is CASSPLSNEQFF. Written as DNA, the CDR3 is TGTGCCAGCTCACCTCTGAGTAATGAGCAGTTCTTC. The gene calls are TRBV18 and TRBJ2-1, with no clear D. The CDR3 is 12 amino acids. Germline assignment: CDR1 KGHSH and CDR2 LQKENI. The V end was cut by 3 bases, the J end by 7 bases, with 7 bases between.

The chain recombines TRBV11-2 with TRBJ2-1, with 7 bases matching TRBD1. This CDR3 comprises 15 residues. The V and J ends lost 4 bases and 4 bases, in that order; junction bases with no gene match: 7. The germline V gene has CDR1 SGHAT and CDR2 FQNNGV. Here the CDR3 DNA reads TGTGCCAGCAGCTCCGCGTCGGGACAGTACAATGAGCAGTTCTTC. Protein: CASSSASGQYNEQFF.

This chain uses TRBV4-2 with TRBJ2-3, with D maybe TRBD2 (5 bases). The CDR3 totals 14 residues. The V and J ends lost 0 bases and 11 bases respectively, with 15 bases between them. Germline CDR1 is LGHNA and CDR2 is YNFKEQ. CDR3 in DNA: TGTGCCAGCAGCCAAGATGGTCGGACCGGGGAGCAGTATTTT. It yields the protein CASSQDGRTGEQYF.

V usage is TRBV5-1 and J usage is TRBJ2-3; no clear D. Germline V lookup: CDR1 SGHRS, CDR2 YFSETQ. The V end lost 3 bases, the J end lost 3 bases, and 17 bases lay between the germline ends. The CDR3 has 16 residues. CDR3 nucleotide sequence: TGCGCCAGCAGCTCGCTCCGAGTATCGAGAACAGATACGCAGTATTTT. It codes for CASSSLRVSRTDTQYF.

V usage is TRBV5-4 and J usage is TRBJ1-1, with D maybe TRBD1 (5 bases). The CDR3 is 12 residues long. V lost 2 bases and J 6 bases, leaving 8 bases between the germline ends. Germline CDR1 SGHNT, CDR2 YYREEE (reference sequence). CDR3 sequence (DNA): TGTGCCAGCAGCTTCGGGGGTTCTGAAGCTTTCTTT. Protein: CASSFGGSEAFF.

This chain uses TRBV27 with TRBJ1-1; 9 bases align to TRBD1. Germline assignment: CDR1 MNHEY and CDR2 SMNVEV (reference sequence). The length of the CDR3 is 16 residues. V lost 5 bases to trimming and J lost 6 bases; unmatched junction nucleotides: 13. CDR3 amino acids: CASSPAGGQGRPEAFF. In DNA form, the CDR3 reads TGTGCCAGCAGTCCCGCGGGGGGACAGGGCCGTCCTGAAGCTTTCTTT.

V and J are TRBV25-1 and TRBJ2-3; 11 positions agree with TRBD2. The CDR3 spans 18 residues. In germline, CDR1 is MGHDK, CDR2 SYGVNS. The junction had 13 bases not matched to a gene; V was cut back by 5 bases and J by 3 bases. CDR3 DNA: TGTGCCAGCAGTTCCCTCCAACTAGCGGGGGATCCGACAGATACGCAGTATTTT. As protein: CASSSLQLAGDPTDTQYF.

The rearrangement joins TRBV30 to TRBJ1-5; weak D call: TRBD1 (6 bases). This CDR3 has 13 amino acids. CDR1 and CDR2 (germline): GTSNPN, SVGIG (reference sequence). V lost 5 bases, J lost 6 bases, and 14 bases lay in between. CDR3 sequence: CAWAQGSAQPQHF. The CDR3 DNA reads TGTGCCTGGGCACAGGGTTCTGCTCAGCCCCAGCATTTT.

CDR3 nucleotide sequence: TGTGCCAGCAGTCCGGGATCGGACACTGAAGCTTTCTTT. This codes for CASSPGSDTEAFF. V is TRBV27 and J is TRBJ1-1, with D hard to call. CDR3 length: 13 residues. Trimming pared 5 bases from V and 3 bases from J, leaving 10 bases between. Germline loops: CDR1 MNHEY, CDR2 SMNVEV (reference sequence).

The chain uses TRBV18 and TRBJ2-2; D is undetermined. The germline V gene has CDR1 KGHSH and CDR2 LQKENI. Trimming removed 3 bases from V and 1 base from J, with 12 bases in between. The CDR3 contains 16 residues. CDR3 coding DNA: TGTGCCAGCTCACCTAGCCGGGTTCTGAACACCGGGGAGCTGTTTTTT. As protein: CASSPSRVLNTGELFF.

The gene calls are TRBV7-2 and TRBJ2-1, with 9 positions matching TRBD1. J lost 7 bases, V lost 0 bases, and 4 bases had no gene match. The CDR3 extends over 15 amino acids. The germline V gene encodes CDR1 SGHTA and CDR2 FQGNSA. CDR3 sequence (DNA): TGTGCCAGCAGCTTAGCCCCGGGACAGGGAAATGAGCAGTTCTTC. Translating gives CASSLAPGQGNEQFF.

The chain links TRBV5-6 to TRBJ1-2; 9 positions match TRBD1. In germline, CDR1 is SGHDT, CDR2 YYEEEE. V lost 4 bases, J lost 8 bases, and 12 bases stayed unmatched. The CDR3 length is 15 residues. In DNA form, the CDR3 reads TGTGCCAGCAGCCCAAAGGGACAGGGAAGGGCCGGCTACACCTTC. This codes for CASSPKGQGRAGYTF.

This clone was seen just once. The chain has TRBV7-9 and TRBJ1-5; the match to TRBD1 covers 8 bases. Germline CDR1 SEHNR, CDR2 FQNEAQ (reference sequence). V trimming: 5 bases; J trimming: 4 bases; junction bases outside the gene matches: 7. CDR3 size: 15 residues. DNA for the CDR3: TGTGCCAGCAGCGCGGGACAGGCCTCAAATCAGCCCCAGCATTTT. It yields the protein CASSAGQASNQPQHF.

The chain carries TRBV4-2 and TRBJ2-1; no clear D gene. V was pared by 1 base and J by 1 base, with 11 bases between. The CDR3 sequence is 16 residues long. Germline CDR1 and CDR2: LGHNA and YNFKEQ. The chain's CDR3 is CASSQATTLSYNEQFF. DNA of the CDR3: TGTGCCAGCAGCCAAGCTACGACATTATCCTACAATGAGCAGTTCTTC.

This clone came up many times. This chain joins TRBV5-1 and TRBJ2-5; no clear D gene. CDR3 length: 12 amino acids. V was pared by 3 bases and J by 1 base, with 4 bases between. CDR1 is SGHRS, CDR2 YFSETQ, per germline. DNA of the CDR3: TGCGCCAGCAGCTCATCCCAAGAGACCCAGTACTTC. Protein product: CASSSSQETQYF.